Below are 8 T cell receptor beta chains sequenced from a single sample in a study of Ad26.COV2.S vaccination and SARS-CoV-2 variants. Indicated treatment: some 20 received Ad26.COV2.S at low or high dose, single or two shots; several received placebo; per-sample allocation not given. Samples analyzed were those drawn on day 63 after the first vaccine or placebo injection. Produced via immunoSEQ multiplex PCR; TCRdb's table is partial and in-frame only. Counted here are roughly 300,000 clones, roughly 89% occurring once; the ten biggest clones make up approximately 5%. The sequenced sample was peripheral blood, obtained in a trial of Ad26.COV2.S vaccine versus placebo. Receptor source: a person aged 18-60 years who received the Ad26.COV2.S COVID-19 vaccine or a placebo.

The CDR3, as DNA: TGTGCCAGCAGCTTAATGAACACCGGGGAGCTGTTTTTT. As protein: CASSLMNTGELFF. The chain combines TRBV11-2 with TRBJ2-2, with unresolved D. Looked up from germline, CDR1 is SGHAT and CDR2 is FQNNGV. The V end lost 2 bases, the J end lost 1 base, and 2 bases lay between the germline ends. This CDR3 has 13 residues.

Only one count was recorded for this clone. This chain links TRBV14 with TRBJ2-5, with D maybe TRBD1 (6 bases). Deletions cut 2 bases from V and 5 bases from J, with 9 bases between. There are 13 residues in the CDR3. CDR1 and CDR2 (germline): SGHDN, FVKESK. DNA for the CDR3: TGTGCCAGCAGCCAACAGGGGCCTGAGACCCAGTACTTC. This codes for CASSQQGPETQYF.

This sequence joins TRBV9 and TRBJ1-2; D is perhaps TRBD1 (5 bases). Trimming shortened V by 0 bases and J by 5 bases, and 14 bases separated the two germline ends. This CDR3 has 15 residues. Germline assignment: CDR1 SGDLS and CDR2 YYNGEE. The CDR3 region has the DNA TGTGCCAGCAGCGTAGCGGGGGATCTGCGATATGGCTACACCTTC. Its protein is CASSVAGDLRYGYTF.

In its sample, this clone was seen a few times. The chain recombines TRBV11-2 with TRBJ2-6, with 9 bases matching TRBD2. From germline, CDR1 is SGHAT and CDR2 FQNNGV. V was pared by 7 bases and J by 1 base, with 8 bases of the junction left unmatched. The CDR3 contains 17 residues. CDR3 in DNA: TGTGCCAGCACCCCGGGACTAGCAGGTTCTGGGGCCAACGTCCTGACTTTC. Amino acid sequence: CASTPGLAGSGANVLTF.

The chain joins TRBV29-1 to TRBJ2-3, with no clear D. Germline V gene sequence: CDR1 SQVTM, CDR2 ANQGSEA. The CDR3 length is 11 residues. Trimming cost V 4 bases and J 4 bases, with 6 bases left between them. CDR3 protein: CSVARADTQYF. DNA for the CDR3: TGCAGCGTTGCCCGGGCAGATACGCAGTATTTT.

The chain combines TRBV7-8 with TRBJ1-1; 7 nucleotides agree with TRBD1. Germline CDR1 SGHVS, CDR2 FQNEAQ. Losses at the gene ends were 4 bases for V and 4 bases for J; bases not matched to a gene: 6. The CDR3 has 14 residues. The CDR3 DNA follows: TGTGCCAGCAGCTCCTCCAGGGGGGCCACTGAAGCTTTCTTT. Residues: CASSSSRGATEAFF.

The chain combines TRBV7-8 with TRBJ1-5; the match to TRBD1 covers 9 bases. With 3 bases clipped from V and 6 bases from J, the junction kept 9 bases outside the gene matches. This CDR3 comprises 16 residues. Germline loops: CDR1 SGHVS, CDR2 FQNEAQ. CDR3 region: CASSLTGTGTGQPQHF. The CDR3 bases are TGTGCCAGCAGCTTGACCGGGACAGGGACGGGTCAGCCCCAGCATTTT.

The chain recombines TRBV1 with TRBJ2-1; the DNA was not used to check the table's D call, TRBD2. TRBV1 is a documented pseudogene. There are 16 residues in the CDR3. The CDR3 sequence: CTSSYTSGKIHNEQFF. CDR3 coding DNA: TGCACCAGCAGTTATACTAGCGGGAAGATACACAATGAGCAGTTCTTC.